The clone carrying this T cell receptor beta chain occurred a few times. Its antigen is currently unknown. cDNA synthesis used the whole RNA isolate, giving expressed TCRB sequences. Sequenced by immunoSEQ multiplex PCR; TCRdb stores in-frame clones only, minus some. The sample lists around 250,000 clones, approximately 15% seen once, with about 0.02% in the top ten. This entry belongs to a study of beta chain features in type 1 diabetes. Whole-study findings and limits: Patients and controls would share equally any PCR tilt toward shorter templates. Shorter TCRB CDR3s, moderately but significantly so, were found in Type 1 diabetes patients in all four CD4+ subsets. Whether TCRB rearrangement is influenced by HLA type went unresolved here.

The CDR3 extends over 15 amino acids. With V trimmed by 3 bases and J by 2 bases, 5 bases remained unmatched. Per the germline V gene, CDR1 is SGHAT and CDR2 is FQNNGV. The chain links TRBV11-2 to TRBJ2-7; TRBD1 aligns across 9 bases. The specimen was naive CD4+ T cells from blood. This sequence was found in a man aged 25 to 40 with type 1 diabetes. CDR3 amino acids: CASSFETGGPYEQYF. CDR3 in DNA: TGTGCCAGCAGCTTTGAAACAGGGGGCCCCTACGAGCAGTACTTC.